Presented here are 8 T cell receptor beta chains from one specimen sequenced in a study of T cell changes during pregnancy in multiple sclerosis (dated by TCRdb to about 2019). The library was obtained by the immunoSEQ multiplex PCR assay. Entries here come from immuneACCESS through TCRdb and include only in-frame sequences with V and J called. Some clones fail to appear in such tables; in the studies checked, an unresolved V gene covers under half of the shortfall, and the cause of the remainder is unknown. The sample profile shows 40,000 to 50,000 clones; roughly 93% of them were found once. Roughly 8.1% of the sample is held by the ten biggest clonotypes. This specimen was CD8+ T cells from peripheral blood mononuclear cells, taken in the third trimester of pregnancy. These receptors all stem from a female donor with multiple sclerosis, enrolled in a pregnancy study.

V is TRBV29-1 and J is TRBJ1-1; no definite D call. CDR1 is SQVTM and CDR2 is ANQGSEA in the germline V gene. The V gene lost 3 bases and the J gene lost 0 bases, with 11 bases spanning the gap. The CDR3 runs to 14 residues. Here the CDR3 reads CSVETENMNTEAFF. CDR3 in DNA: TGCAGCGTTGAGACTGAAAACATGAACACTGAAGCTTTCTTT.

V is TRBV9 and J is TRBJ2-1; maybe TRBD2 (5 bases). With 9 bases removed from V and 9 bases from J, the gap between germline ends came to 19 bases. This CDR3 is built from 13 residues. From germline, CDR1 is SGDLS and CDR2 YYNGEE. CDR3 sequence: CAMPRWETFEQFF. CDR3 DNA sequence: TGTGCCATGCCGAGGTGGGAGACCTTTGAGCAGTTCTTC.

This chain links TRBV18 with TRBJ2-7; D is undetermined. This CDR3 comprises 14 residues. CDR1 KGHSH and CDR2 LQKENI come from the germline V gene. V dropped 6 bases and J dropped 1 base, with 13 bases sitting between them. The CDR3 is CASSPTGGSYEQYF. In DNA, the CDR3 is TGTGCCAGCTCGCCTACTGGCGGTTCCTACGAGCAGTACTTC. Combining the CDR3 with reference TRBV18 and TRBJ2-7 gives the whole variable domain NAGVMQNPRHLVRRRGQEARLRCSPMKGHSHVYWYRQLPEEGLKFMVYLQKENIIDESGMPKERFSAEFPKEGPSILRIQQVVRGDSAAYFCASSPTGGSYEQYFGPGTRLTVT.

In its sample, this clone was seen once. The J gene is TRBJ2-6, the V gene TRBV28; D is undetermined. From germline, CDR1 is MDHEN and CDR2 SYDVKM. The CDR3 is made up of 16 amino acids. With 4 bases removed from V and 0 bases from J, the gap between germline ends came to 10 bases. CDR3 residues: CASSSLVISGANVLTF. In DNA, the CDR3 is TGTGCCAGCAGTTCCCTAGTTATCTCTGGGGCCAACGTCCTGACTTTC.

The chain has TRBV2 and TRBJ2-3; the D gene is possibly TRBD1 (6 bases). The V gene lost 4 bases and the J gene lost 0 bases, with 11 bases spanning the gap. Germline V gene lookup returns CDR1 SNHLY and CDR2 FYNNEI. The CDR3 covers 15 residues. This CDR3 reads CASSVAGDSTDTQYF. The DNA for the CDR3 is TGTGCCAGCAGTGTGGCAGGGGATAGCACAGATACGCAGTATTTT.

The chain recombines TRBV29-1 with TRBJ2-1; 8 bases line up with TRBD1. Unmatched junction bases numbered 5, after V lost 6 bases and J lost 4 bases. Germline CDR1 is SQVTM and CDR2 is ANQGSEA. The CDR3 extends over 13 amino acids. CDR3 region: CSVQGGPYNEQFF. The CDR3 DNA sequence: TGCAGCGTACAGGGGGGACCATACAATGAGCAGTTCTTC.

This chain connects TRBV20-1 to TRBJ1-1; 7 bases are a match to TRBD1. There are 11 residues in the CDR3. Germline V gives CDR1 DFQATT, CDR2 SNEGSKA (reference sequence). The V segment lost 1 base and the J segment 7 bases; nucleotides outside the gene matches: 0. The CDR3 reads CSARGDSEAFF. The CDR3 nucleotides are TGCAGTGCTAGAGGGGACAGTGAAGCTTTCTTT.

V usage is TRBV27 and J usage is TRBJ2-3; D is perhaps TRBD1 (6 bases). The CDR3 consists of 15 residues. Germline V gene data show CDR1 as MNHEY and CDR2 as SMNVEV (reference sequence). V shed 8 bases and J shed 4 bases, with 19 bases lying between them. For the CDR3, the DNA is TGTGCCAGCGGAATCACAGGGTATGACGCAGATACGCAGTATTTT. It codes for CASGITGYDADTQYF.